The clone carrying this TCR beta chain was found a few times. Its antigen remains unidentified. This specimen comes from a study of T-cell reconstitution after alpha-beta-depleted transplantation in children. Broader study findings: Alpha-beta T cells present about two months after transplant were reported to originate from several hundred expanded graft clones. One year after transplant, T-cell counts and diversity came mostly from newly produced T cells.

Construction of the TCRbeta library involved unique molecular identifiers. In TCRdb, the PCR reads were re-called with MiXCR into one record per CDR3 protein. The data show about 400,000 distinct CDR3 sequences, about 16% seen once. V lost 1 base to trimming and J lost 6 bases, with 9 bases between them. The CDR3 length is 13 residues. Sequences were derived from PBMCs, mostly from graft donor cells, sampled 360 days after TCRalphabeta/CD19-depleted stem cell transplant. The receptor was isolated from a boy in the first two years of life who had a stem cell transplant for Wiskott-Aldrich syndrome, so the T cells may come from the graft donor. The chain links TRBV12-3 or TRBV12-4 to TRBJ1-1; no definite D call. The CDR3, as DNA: TGTGCCAGCAGTTTAGGAGGAGGCGCTGAAGCTTTCTTT. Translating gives CASSLGGGAEAFF.